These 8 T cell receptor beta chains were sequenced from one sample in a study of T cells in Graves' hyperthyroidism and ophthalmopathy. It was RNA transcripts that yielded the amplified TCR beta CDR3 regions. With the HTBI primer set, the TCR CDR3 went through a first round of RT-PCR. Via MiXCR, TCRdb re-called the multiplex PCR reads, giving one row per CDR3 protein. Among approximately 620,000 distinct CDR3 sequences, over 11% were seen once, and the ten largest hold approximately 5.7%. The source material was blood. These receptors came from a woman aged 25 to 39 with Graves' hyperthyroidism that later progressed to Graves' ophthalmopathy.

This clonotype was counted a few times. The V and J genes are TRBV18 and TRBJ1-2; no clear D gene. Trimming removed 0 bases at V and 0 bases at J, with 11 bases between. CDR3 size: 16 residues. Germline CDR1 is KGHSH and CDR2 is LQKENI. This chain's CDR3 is CASSPPEVEPNYGYTF. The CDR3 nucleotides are TGTGCCAGCTCACCACCAGAAGTGGAGCCTAACTATGGCTACACCTTC.

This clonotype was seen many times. CDR3 DNA sequence: TGTGCCTGGGAAGGAGTCGAAGACACTGAAGCTTTCTTT. It codes for CAWEGVEDTEAFF. The chain is built from TRBV30 and TRBJ1-1; D not resolved. Trimming removed 5 bases from V and 3 bases from J, with 13 bases in between. Germline V lookup: CDR1 GTSNPN, CDR2 SVGIG (reference sequence). There are 13 residues in the CDR3. The variable domain in full, with the rest retrieved from reference TRBV30 and TRBJ1-1, is SQTIHQWPATLVQPVGSPLSLECTVEGTSNPNLYWYRQAAGRGLQLLFYSVGIGQISSEVPQNLSASRPQDRQFILSSKKLLLSDSGFYLCAWEGVEDTEAFFGQGTRLTVV.

In DNA, the CDR3 is TGTGCCAGCAGTTATCGGGCGGGAGAAAGCGAGCAGTACTTC. Translated: CASSYRAGESEQYF. This rearrangement joins TRBV6-5 to TRBJ2-7; 7 positions match TRBD2. The V and J ends lost 3 bases and 6 bases, in that order; junction bases with no gene match: 8. There are 14 residues in the CDR3. The germline V gene encodes CDR1 MNHEY and CDR2 SVGAGI.

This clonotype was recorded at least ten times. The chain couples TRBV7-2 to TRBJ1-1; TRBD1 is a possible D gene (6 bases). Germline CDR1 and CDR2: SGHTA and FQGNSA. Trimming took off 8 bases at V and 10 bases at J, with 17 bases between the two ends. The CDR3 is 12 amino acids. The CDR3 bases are TGTGCCAGCGCCCCCGGGGGCGATTCAGCTTTCTTT. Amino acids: CASAPGGDSAFF. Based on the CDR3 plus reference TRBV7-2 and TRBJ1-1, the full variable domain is GAGVSQSPSNKVTEKGKDVELRCDPISGHTALYWYRQSLGQGLEFLIYFQGNSAPDKSGLPSDRFSAERTGGSVSTLTIQRTQQEDSAVYLCASAPGGDSAFFGQGTRLTVV.

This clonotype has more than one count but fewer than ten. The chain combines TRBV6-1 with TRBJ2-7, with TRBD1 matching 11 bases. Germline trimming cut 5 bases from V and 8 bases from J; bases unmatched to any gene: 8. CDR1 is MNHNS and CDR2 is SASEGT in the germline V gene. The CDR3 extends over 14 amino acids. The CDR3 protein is CASSSGTGGQKQYF. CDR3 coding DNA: TGTGCCAGCAGTTCCGGGACAGGGGGACAGAAGCAGTACTTC.

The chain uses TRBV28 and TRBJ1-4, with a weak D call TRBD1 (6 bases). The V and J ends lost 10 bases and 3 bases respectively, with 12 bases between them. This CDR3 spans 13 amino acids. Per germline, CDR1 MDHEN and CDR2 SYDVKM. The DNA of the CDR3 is TGTGCCATTCAGAGGGGGGCTAATGAAAAACTGTTTTTT. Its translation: CAIQRGANEKLFF.

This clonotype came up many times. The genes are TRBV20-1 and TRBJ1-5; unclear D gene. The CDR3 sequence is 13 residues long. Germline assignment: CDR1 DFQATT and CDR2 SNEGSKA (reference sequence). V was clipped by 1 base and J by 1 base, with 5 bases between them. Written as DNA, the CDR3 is TGCAGTGCTAGAGGAGCAAGCAATCAGCCCCAGCATTTT. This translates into CSARGASNQPQHF.

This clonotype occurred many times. The CDR3 spells CASSPSTGGYTF. The CDR3 bases are TGTGCCAGCTCACCATCGACTGGTGGCTACACCTTC. The gene calls are TRBV18 and TRBJ1-2; no firm D call. Between the trimmed V and J ends, which lost 2 bases and 7 bases, there was a span of 8 bases. The CDR3 runs to 12 residues. Germline-derived CDR1 and CDR2 are KGHSH and LQKENI.